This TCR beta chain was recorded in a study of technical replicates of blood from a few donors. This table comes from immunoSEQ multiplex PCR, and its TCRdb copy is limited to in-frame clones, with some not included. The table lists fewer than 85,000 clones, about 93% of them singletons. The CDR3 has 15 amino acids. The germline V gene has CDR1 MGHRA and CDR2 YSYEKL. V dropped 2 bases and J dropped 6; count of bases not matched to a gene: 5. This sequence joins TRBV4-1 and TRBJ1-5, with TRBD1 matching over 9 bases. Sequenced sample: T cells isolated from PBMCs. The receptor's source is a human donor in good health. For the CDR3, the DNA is TGCGCCAGCAGCCAACCGGGACAGGGAGGTCAGCCCCAGCATTTT. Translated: CASSQPGQGGQPQHF.